Below are 3 T cell receptor beta chains sequenced from a single sample in a study of early T cells in non-severe SARS-CoV-2 infection. TCRdb passed the 5' RACE reads through MiXCR, listing each CDR3 protein once. This sample has approximately 73,000 distinct CDR3 sequences, with 11% found just once. Sequencing was done on a sample of whole blood. The receptors derive from an adult who was a healthcare worker with PCR-confirmed SARS-CoV-2 infection or an uninfected control (not recorded which).

J is TRBJ1-4 and V is TRBV11-2, with D possibly matching TRBD1 (5 bases). Trimming pared 3 bases from V and 7 bases from J, leaving 18 bases between. This CDR3 is 16 amino acids long. Germline V gene sequence: CDR1 SGHAT, CDR2 FQNNGV. The chain's CDR3 is CASSFGGAGVAEKLFF. The CDR3 DNA reads as TGTGCCAGCAGCTTTGGCGGGGCGGGAGTCGCTGAAAAACTGTTTTTT. The whole variable domain, remainder taken from reference TRBV11-2 and TRBJ1-4, is EAGVAQSPRYKIIEKRQSVAFWCNPISGHATLYWYQQILGQGPKLLIQFQNNGVVDDSQLPKDRFSAERLKGVDSTLKIQPAKLEDSAVYLCASSFGGAGVAEKLFFGSGTQLSVL.

This clonotype has more than one count but fewer than ten. The V gene is TRBV6-6, the J gene TRBJ2-7; D gene unclear. The ends were cut back, 4 bases at V and 2 bases at J, with 24 bases in the middle. CDR1 is MNHNY, CDR2 SVGAGI, per germline (reference sequence). The CDR3 has 18 amino acids. The CDR3 coding sequence is TGTGCCAGCAGTTTAGCCATCCGGGTAAGCGAAGCAACCTACGAGCAGTACTTC. Residues: CASSLAIRVSEATYEQYF.

This clonotype has ten or more counts. This chain connects TRBV11-3 to TRBJ1-1; D remains ambiguous. CDR1 and CDR2 (germline): SGHNT, YENEEA. The V end lost 0 bases, the J end lost 6 bases, and 8 bases lay between the germline ends. CDR3 length: 13 residues. CDR3 residues: CASSLDPMSEAFF. The CDR3 DNA sequence: TGTGCCAGCAGCTTAGATCCGATGTCTGAAGCTTTCTTT. Combining the CDR3 with reference TRBV11-3 and TRBJ1-1 gives the whole variable domain EAGVVQSPRYKIIEKKQPVAFWCNPISGHNTLYWYLQNLGQGPELLIRYENEEAVDDSQLPKDRFSAERLKGVDSTLKIQPAELGDSAVYLCASSLDPMSEAFFGQGTRLTVV.